The rows below give T cell receptor beta chains drawn from one sample of a study of T cell responses to AZD1222 COVID-19 vaccine. The table came from immunoSEQ multiplex PCR; TCRdb's copy has only in-frame clones and leaves some out. Counted here are under 110,000 clones, about 90% occurring once; the ten biggest clones make up 10%. The starting material was peripheral blood, obtained 28 days after the second AZD1222 dose. Every receptor here comes from an adult who received the AZD1222 COVID-19 vaccine. Each CDR3 is given with its conserved first and last residue. The order of the fields is D gene, V gene, clone size, J gene, CDR3 protein, CDR3 DNA. D genes are given only for firm matches. Size is omitted from some rows. Given values are once, few, many or a class for expanded clones.

>-|TRBV7-9|-|TRBJ2-2
CASSPRGPAGELFF
TGTGCCAGCAGCCCCCGGGGCCCCGCCGGGGAGCTGTTTTTT
>-|TRBV6-6|-|TRBJ1-1
CASSYPGANTEAFF
TGTGCCAGCAGTTACCCGGGGGCGAACACTGAAGCTTTCTTT
>-|TRBV2|-|TRBJ1-2
CASSADSNYGYTF
TGTGCCAGCTCGGCAGACAGCAACTATGGCTACACCTTC
>-|TRBV28|-|TRBJ2-6
CASSSTGSGANVLTF
TGTGCCAGCAGCTCTACAGGGTCTGGGGCCAACGTCCTGACTTTC
>TRBD1|TRBV4-1|few|TRBJ2-5
CASSTRQGLATQYF
TGCGCCAGCAGCACCCGACAGGGTCTGGCGACCCAGTACTTC
>-|TRBV18|-|TRBJ1-2
CASSRQPTYGYTF
TGTGCCAGCTCACGACAGCCTACCTATGGCTACACCTTC
>TRBD2|TRBV9|-|TRBJ2-7
CASSPQLLADYEQYF
TGTGCCAGCAGCCCCCAGTTACTAGCGGACTACGAGCAGTACTTC
>-|TRBV5-6|-|TRBJ2-7
CASSLRVYEQYF
TGTGCCAGCAGCTTGAGGGTCTACGAGCAGTACTTC
>-|TRBV19|-|TRBJ2-1
CASSIDGDPSRNEQFF
TGTGCCAGTAGTATAGATGGGGACCCCTCAAGGAATGAGCAGTTCTTC
>-|TRBV5-6|-|TRBJ2-7
CASSLGTLNEQYF
TGTGCCAGCAGCCTAGGGACCCTTAACGAGCAGTACTTC
>TRBD2|TRBV11-2|-|TRBJ2-3
CASSSTGLGVLDTQYF
TGTGCCAGCAGCTCAACCGGACTAGGAGTGTTAGATACGCAGTATTTT
>TRBD2|TRBV24-1|-|TRBJ2-3
CATSGGSWGTDTQYF
TGTGCCACCAGCGGGGGGTCCTGGGGCACAGATACGCAGTATTTT
>-|TRBV7-2|-|TRBJ2-1
CASSRPGQINLLSYNEQFF
TGTGCCAGCAGCCGGCCGGGACAAATCAACCTACTCTCCTACAATGAGCAGTTCTTC
>-|TRBV9|-|TRBJ2-3
CASSVIGSGTTDTQYF
TGTGCCAGCAGCGTTATCGGTAGCGGTACCACAGATACGCAGTATTTT
>TRBD1|TRBV5-1|-|TRBJ2-3
CASSSRDRYTDTQYF
TGCGCCAGCAGCAGCAGGGACAGGTACACAGATACGCAGTATTTT
>-|TRBV3-1/TRBV3-2|medium-sized|TRBJ1-2
CASSLQGMGYTF
TGTGCCAGCAGCCTCCAGGGGATGGGTTACACCTTC
>-|TRBV4-1|-|TRBJ2-1
CASSQDSAPLRFF
TGCGCCAGCAGCCAAGATTCGGCCCCCCTGAGGTTCTTC
>-|TRBV5-1|once|TRBJ1-2
CASSLAFREGYTF
TGCGCCAGCAGCTTGGCCTTCAGGGAAGGCTACACCTTC
>TRBD2|TRBV15|-|TRBJ2-3
CATSKTSGGADTQYF
TGTGCCACCAGCAAAACTAGCGGGGGGGCAGATACGCAGTATTTT
>TRBD1|TRBV5-1|-|TRBJ1-1
CASSLGGTGGEAFF
TGCGCCAGCAGCTTGGGAGGGACAGGGGGCGAAGCTTTCTTT
>TRBD2|TRBV4-2|-|TRBJ2-1
CASSPYSGGLNEQFF
TGTGCCAGCAGCCCCTATAGCGGGGGGTTAAATGAGCAGTTCTTC
>-|TRBV14|-|TRBJ2-7
CASSQDPRRTFDGTPSAYEQYF
TGTGCCAGCAGCCAAGACCCCCGACGGACCTTTGACGGGACCCCAAGCGCATACGAGCAGTACTTC
>-|TRBV11-2|-|TRBJ2-7
CASSFRASSYEQYF
TGTGCCAGCAGCTTCAGGGCTAGCTCCTACGAGCAGTACTTC
>-|TRBV23-1|-|TRBJ1-2
CASSRAGYYVSGYTF
TGCGCCAGCAGTCGGGCAGGGTATTATGTTAGCGGCTACACCTTC
>-|TRBV2|-|TRBJ1-1
CASSAPGHLHTEAFF
TGTGCCAGCAGCGCCCCGGGACATCTGCACACTGAAGCTTTCTTT
>TRBD2|TRBV6-6|-|TRBJ2-1
CATRLAGGDEQFF
TGTGCCACTCGACTAGCGGGAGGCGATGAGCAGTTCTTC
>-|TRBV7-8|-|TRBJ2-7
CASSLWGLSYEQYF
TGTGCCAGCAGCTTGTGGGGGCTCTCCTACGAGCAGTACTTC
>-|TRBV6-2/TRBV6-3|-|TRBJ2-4
CASSFQDIQYF
TGTGCCAGCAGTTTCCAGGACATTCAGTACTTC
>-|TRBV24-1|-|TRBJ1-2
CATQGGGNEGYTF
TGTGCCACCCAGGGAGGGGGGAACGAAGGCTACACCTTC
>-|TRBV29-1|-|TRBJ1-1
CSVEDFMLPEAFF
TGCAGCGTTGAGGACTTTATGCTCCCTGAAGCTTTCTTT
>TRBD2|TRBV4-2|-|TRBJ2-7
CASSQVTSGRVGEQYF
TGTGCCAGCAGCCAAGTAACTAGCGGGAGGGTTGGCGAGCAGTACTTC
>-|TRBV7-9|-|TRBJ1-1
CASSFEREGSTEAFF
TGTGCCAGCAGCTTCGAAAGGGAGGGGAGCACTGAAGCTTTCTTT
>TRBD1|TRBV12-3/TRBV12-4|-|TRBJ2-7
CASSFGQVEQYF
TGTGCCAGCAGTTTTGGACAGGTCGAGCAGTACTTC
>-|TRBV5-1|once|TRBJ1-1
CASSLRSAGTEAFF
TGCGCCAGCAGCTTGCGGTCAGCAGGTACTGAAGCTTTCTTT
>-|TRBV27|-|TRBJ2-7
CASSLRVPYEQYF
TGTGCCAGCAGCCTCAGGGTCCCCTACGAGCAGTACTTC
>TRBD2|TRBV5-1|-|TRBJ2-5
CASSLAGTTKETQYF
TGCGCCAGCAGCTTGGCCGGGACTACTAAAGAGACCCAGTACTTC
>-|TRBV30|once|TRBJ2-1
CAGQTNEQFF
TGTGCCGGACAAACCAATGAGCAGTTCTTC
>TRBD2|TRBV29-1|-|TRBJ2-1
CSVHVLAGVGNEQFF
TGCAGCGTTCACGTTCTAGCGGGAGTGGGCAATGAGCAGTTCTTC
>TRBD1|TRBV6-5|-|TRBJ1-2
CASSGTGKGYGYTF
TGTGCCAGCAGCGGGACAGGGAAGGGCTATGGCTACACCTTC
>TRBD2|TRBV9|-|TRBJ2-7
CASSPGGGSAQYF
TGTGCCAGCAGCCCCGGGGGGGGTTCGGCGCAGTACTTC
>-|TRBV4-1|-|TRBJ2-3
CASSQVLASTDTQYF
TGCGCCAGCAGCCAAGTTCTAGCTTCCACAGATACGCAGTATTTT
>-|TRBV18|-|TRBJ1-5
CASSPQGHSNQPQHF
TGTGCCAGCTCACCACAAGGACATAGCAATCAGCCCCAGCATTTT
>-|TRBV28|-|TRBJ1-1
CASSLKNTEAFF
TGTGCCAGCAGTTTAAAGAACACTGAAGCTTTCTTT
>-|TRBV29-1|-|TRBJ1-1
CSGERGGHIGNTEAFF
TGCAGCGGCGAACGCGGGGGGCATATAGGGAACACTGAAGCTTTCTTT
>TRBD2|TRBV7-2|-|TRBJ2-3
CASRLAGDTQYF
TGTGCCAGCAGACTAGCGGGAGATACGCAGTATTTT
>TRBD1|TRBV5-8|-|TRBJ2-7
CASSLMGQGTNEQYF
TGTGCCAGCAGCTTGATGGGACAGGGGACCAACGAGCAGTACTTC
>-|TRBV30|once|TRBJ1-5
CAWSGQQGPQHF
TGTGCCTGGAGTGGACAGCAGGGGCCCCAGCATTTT